These T cell receptor beta chains were read from a single sample in a study of shared clonotypes between healthy human individuals. Assay: immunoSEQ multiplex PCR; the TCRdb copy retains only in-frame clones and omits some. The table shows approximately 2,000,000 clones, with around 93% occurring only once. The source material was naive CD8+ T cells from PBMCs. Receptors were obtained from a man aged 18 to 30 in good health. Some clones in this sample may be carry-over from other donors' samples. The CDR3 runs from the conserved cysteine through the conserved F or W. The D gene is left open where the match is weak. A clone size is listed for some rows: how often the clone was seen (once, few, many), or a class if it is expanded.

J gene,V gene,D gene,clone size,CDR3 DNA,CDR3 protein
TRBJ2-1,TRBV7-9,TRBD2,.,TGTGCCAGCAGAAAGGGACTAGCGTACAATGAGCAGTTCTTC,CASRKGLAYNEQFF
TRBJ2-7,TRBV6-1,.,.,TGTGCCAGCAGTGAAGGCTGGGCCCGGGGGTTCCCCTACGAGCAGTACTTC,CASSEGWARGFPYEQYF
TRBJ1-5,TRBV19,.,.,TGTGCCAGTAGGGAGGGGATTGTTCAGCCCCAGCATTTT,CASREGIVQPQHF
TRBJ1-1,TRBV14,.,.,TGTGCCAGCAGCCAAGATAGAAGGGGGGCTGAAGCTTTCTTT,CASSQDRRGAEAFF
TRBJ1-1,TRBV19,.,once,TGTGCCAGTAGACCGTTGCTCATAGGCTTTCTGAACACTGAAGCTTTCTTT,CASRPLLIGFLNTEAFF
TRBJ2-1,TRBV27,.,.,TGTGCCAGCAGTCTCGCCTACTCTATCTACAATGAGCAGTTCTTC,CASSLAYSIYNEQFF
TRBJ2-7,TRBV30,.,.,TGTGCCTGGGACAGCGGATCCTACGAGCAGTACTTC,CAWDSGSYEQYF
TRBJ2-3,TRBV21-1,.,.,TGTGCCAGCAGCAGGATGAAACCACTAGCGGGAGATTTATTGTTT,CASSRMKPLAGDLLF
TRBJ2-1,TRBV19,TRBD2,.,TGTGCCAGTAGTGCGGTAGCGGGAGTCTTGAGTGAGCAGTTCTTC,CASSAVAGVLSEQFF
TRBJ1-2,TRBV10-3,TRBD1,.,TGTGCCACCCTAGGGAGGGGGCGAGATGGCTACACCTTC,CATLGRGRDGYTF
TRBJ1-5,TRBV28,.,.,TGTGCCAGCAGCCCGACAGAATATAGCAATCAGCCCCAGCATTTT,CASSPTEYSNQPQHF
TRBJ2-7,TRBV28,.,.,TGTGCCAGCCGCGGCGAGAGAAACTACGAGCAGTACTTC,CASRGERNYEQYF
TRBJ1-6,TRBV27,.,.,TGTGCCAGCAGTTTATTGGACGGCTACAATTCACCCCTCCACTTT,CASSLLDGYNSPLHF
TRBJ2-1,TRBV19,.,.,TGTGCCAGTAGTATGTGGGGGAGGAGTGAGCAGTTCTTC,CASSMWGRSEQFF
TRBJ1-1,TRBV4-1,.,.,TGCGCCAGCAGCCAAGAGGGAAATTGGGCAGGGAACACTGAAGCTTTCTTT,CASSQEGNWAGNTEAFF
TRBJ2-1,TRBV11-3,.,.,TGTGCCAGCAGCTCCCGGGGTAGCGGACCTTACAATGAGCAGTTCTTC,CASSSRGSGPYNEQFF
TRBJ2-3,TRBV6-5,.,.,TGTGCCAGCAGTTACATGGGGACCACAGATACGCAGTATTTT,CASSYMGTTDTQYF
TRBJ2-3,TRBV11-2,TRBD2,.,TGTGCCAGCAGCTCCATACTAGCGGGAGTCCCAGATACGCAGTATTTT,CASSSILAGVPDTQYF
TRBJ2-1,TRBV9,TRBD1,.,TGTGCCAGCAGCGTAGGTGGGGACAGTAATGAGCAGTTCTTC,CASSVGGDSNEQFF
TRBJ2-2,TRBV29-1,.,.,TGCAGCGTTGAATCGACACCCGGGGAGCTGTTTTTT,CSVESTPGELFF
TRBJ1-3,TRBV10-3,.,.,TGTGCCATCAGTGAGTCACTGGGAAACACCATATATTTT,CAISESLGNTIYF
TRBJ2-5,TRBV5-1,TRBD2,.,TGCGCCAGCAGCTTGCAGAGACTAGCGGCTCGCTCAGAGACCCAGTACTTC,CASSLQRLAARSETQYF
TRBJ1-2,TRBV27,.,.,TGTGCCAGCTGGGACTTCTATGGCTACACCTTC,CASWDFYGYTF
TRBJ2-5,TRBV27,.,.,TGTGCCAGCAGCACCTTGTACCAAGAGACCCAGTACTTC,CASSTLYQETQYF
TRBJ2-7,TRBV2,TRBD2,.,TGTGCCAGCGGGACTAGCGGGAGGTCCTACGAGCAGTACTTC,CASGTSGRSYEQYF
TRBJ1-5,TRBV4-1,TRBD1,.,TGCGCCAGCAGCCAAGGGGGACAGGGGAATAGCAATCAGCCCCAGCATTTT,CASSQGGQGNSNQPQHF
TRBJ1-4,TRBV4-1,TRBD1,.,TGCGCCAGCAGCCAGAGGACAGGGACCTCAACTAATGAAAAACTGTTTTTT,CASSQRTGTSTNEKLFF
TRBJ2-2,TRBV7-8,TRBD2,.,TGTGCCAGCAGCACTGGACTAGCGGGGGGGACCGGGGAGCTGTTTTTT,CASSTGLAGGTGELFF
TRBJ2-2,TRBV7-8,.,.,TGTGCCAGCAGCTTAGATGGCCAGAACGCGAACACCGGGGAGCTGTTTTTT,CASSLDGQNANTGELFF
TRBJ1-2,TRBV4-1,.,.,TGCGCCAGCAGCCAAGATGGCTTACAGGGATTCTATGGCTACACCTTC,CASSQDGLQGFYGYTF
TRBJ2-7,TRBV27,.,.,TGTGCCAGCAGTTTAGAGGGGGACGGATCCTACGAGCAGTACTTC,CASSLEGDGSYEQYF
TRBJ2-7,TRBV11-1,.,.,TGTGCCAGCAGCTCAAAGGGTAACGAGCAGTACTTC,CASSSKGNEQYF
TRBJ2-7,TRBV9,TRBD1,.,TGTGCCAGCAGCGTAGGTGGGGACAGGGGTTACGAGCAGTACTTC,CASSVGGDRGYEQYF
TRBJ2-1,TRBV6-5,.,once,TGTGCCAGCAGTTACTCGGGGGGTGCCGTGGGTGAGCAGTTCTTC,CASSYSGGAVGEQFF
TRBJ2-5,TRBV7-9,TRBD1,.,TGTGCCAGCAGTCCCTCGGGGACAGGGGGCGCAGAGACCCAGTACTTC,CASSPSGTGGAETQYF
TRBJ2-1,TRBV7-2,.,.,TGTGCCAGCAGTCCCCCCAGTGGGGTGGGGTACAATGAGCAGTTCTTC,CASSPPSGVGYNEQFF
TRBJ2-3,TRBV7-9,TRBD1,.,TGTGCCAGCAGCCAGGACAGGGGGACAGATACGCAGTATTTT,CASSQDRGTDTQYF
TRBJ1-6,TRBV7-9,.,.,TGTGCCAGCAGCTCGAACGCCAGACTTCGGAGTTCACCCCTCCACTTT,CASSSNARLRSSPLHF
TRBJ2-2,TRBV11-2,.,.,TGTGCCAGCAGCTTAGTTGCTGACAGGAACACCGGGGAGCTGTTTTTT,CASSLVADRNTGELFF
TRBJ2-4,TRBV29-1,.,.,TGCAGCGTTGTAGGGGGGGCGGCCATTCAGTACTTC,CSVVGGAAIQYF
TRBJ1-1,TRBV15,TRBD1,.,TGTGCCACCAGCAGATGGGACAGTATGAACACTGAAGCTTTCTTT,CATSRWDSMNTEAFF
TRBJ2-7,TRBV29-1,.,.,TGCAGCGTTCGGGCAGGGGAATTGGGGGAGCAGTACTTC,CSVRAGELGEQYF
TRBJ2-3,TRBV27,TRBD1,.,TGTGCCAGCCGACAGACAGGGATCTTGACAGATACGCAGTATTTT,CASRQTGILTDTQYF
TRBJ2-1,TRBV27,.,.,TGTGCCAGCAGTTTATTGAACAATGAGCAGTTCTTC,CASSLLNNEQFF
TRBJ2-7,TRBV5-1,.,.,TGCGCCAGCAGCTTGGATCGGGTCGGAGGGTCCTACGAGCAGTACTTC,CASSLDRVGGSYEQYF
TRBJ2-7,TRBV29-1,.,.,TGCAGCGTCGGAGGATGGAGGGACTACGAGCAGTACTTC,CSVGGWRDYEQYF
TRBJ2-3,TRBV9,TRBD2,.,TGTGCCAGCGGGGAGGTACTAGCGGGAGATACGGAAGATACGCAGTATTTT,CASGEVLAGDTEDTQYF
TRBJ2-7,TRBV7-2,TRBD2,.,TGTGCCAGCAGCCTAGCGGGAGCTCTCCACGAGCAGTACTTC,CASSLAGALHEQYF
TRBJ1-1,TRBV27,TRBD1,.,TGTGCCAGCAGTTTTCGACAGGGGGCGGATGAAGCTTTCTTT,CASSFRQGADEAFF